The next 27 T cell receptor beta chains were all read from a single sample in a study of T cells expressing NK-cell markers. TCRdb re-called the 5' RACE reads and gives one entry per CDR3 protein, without DNA. Recorded for this sample: fewer than 550,000 distinct CDR3 sequences. Sequencing was performed on blood T cells: a sorted CD56 or NKG2C T cell subset, CD4+ or CD8+ T cells, or bulk PBMC T cells (not recorded which). The receptors originated from a woman aged 50 to 65 in good health.

The chain recombines TRBV7-9 with TRBJ1-4; the TRBD1 assignment by TCRdb is unverifiable without DNA. The length of the CDR3 is 15 residues. Germline V gene data show CDR1 as SEHNR and CDR2 as FQNEAQ (reference sequence). The CDR3 reads CASSPHDPGHEKLFF.

The rearrangement joins TRBV24-1 to TRBJ2-2; TCRdb proposes TRBD1, but this gene call is untestable without DNA. The CDR3 is made up of 16 amino acids. Germline lookup yields CDR1 KGHDR and CDR2 SFDVKD. The CDR3: CATSDVTGETAGELFF.

This chain links TRBV19 with TRBJ2-7. There are 13 residues in the CDR3. In germline, CDR1 is LNHDA, CDR2 SQIVND (reference sequence). The CDR3 region is CASDSGNSYEQYF.

The gene calls are TRBV20-1 and TRBJ2-7; TCRdb's D gene call, TRBD1, goes unchecked for lack of DNA. Germline V gene lookup returns CDR1 DFQATT and CDR2 SNEGSKA (reference sequence). The CDR3 has 15 residues. The CDR3 loop reads CSAPRVGVPGYEQYF.

The chain combines TRBV12-3 or TRBV12-4 with TRBJ2-5; with no DNA, the TCRdb D assignment of TRBD2 cannot be verified. The CDR3 runs 15 residues. The CDR3 reads CASSRGGEGQETQYF.

The chain couples TRBV20-1 to TRBJ2-7; TCRdb outputs TRBD1, but without DNA this stays unchecked. The CDR3 extends over 16 amino acids. CDR1 is DFQATT and CDR2 is SNEGSKA in the germline V gene (reference sequence). The CDR3 region is CSATAPPQRRSYEQYF.

This sequence joins TRBV20-1 and TRBJ1-1. CDR1 is DFQATT and CDR2 is SNEGSKA in the germline V gene (reference sequence). The CDR3 extends over 12 amino acids. The CDR3 protein is CSASVRDTEAFF.

The V gene is TRBV4-1, the J gene TRBJ2-5; the D gene TCRdb calls, TRBD1, cannot be checked with no DNA. Germline V gives CDR1 MGHRA, CDR2 YSYEKL. CDR3 length: 15 residues. This CDR3 is CASSQAGRLQETQYF.

V usage is TRBV27 and J usage is TRBJ2-4; TCRdb reports TRBD1, a call that lacks DNA to check it against. From germline, CDR1 is MNHEY and CDR2 SMNVEV (reference sequence). The CDR3 is 13 residues long. The CDR3: CATKTVAKNIQYF.

CDR3 region: CASSLARPGPQETQYF. The chain uses TRBV7-9 and TRBJ2-5; TCRdb names TRBD1, which stays unverified in the absence of DNA. In germline, CDR1 is SEHNR, CDR2 FQNEAQ (reference sequence). The CDR3 runs to 16 residues.

The chain joins TRBV4-1 to TRBJ1-4; lacking DNA, the TRBD1 call made by TCRdb goes unchecked. Germline CDR1 is MGHRA and CDR2 is YSYEKL. The CDR3 is made up of 15 amino acids. The CDR3 sequence is CASSQDSRVSAKLFF.

The CDR3 region is CASSLFISDRNEQFF. V usage is TRBV7-2 and J usage is TRBJ2-1; there is no DNA to check the TCRdb D call of TRBD1. The CDR3 length is 15 residues. The germline gives CDR1 SGHTA, CDR2 FQGNSA.

The chain recombines TRBV29-1 with TRBJ2-1; TCRdb selects TRBD2, and the lack of DNA leaves this call unchecked. There are 12 residues in the CDR3. Germline V gene sequence: CDR1 SQVTM, CDR2 ANQGSEA. This CDR3 is CSVASGVNEQFF.

The CDR3 region is CASSQALAGGSDTQYF. The rearrangement links TRBV4-1 to TRBJ2-3; TCRdb calls TRBD2, which cannot be checked without DNA. CDR3 size: 16 residues. The germline CDR1 and CDR2 sequences are MGHRA and YSYEKL.

This rearrangement joins TRBV2 to TRBJ2-1; TCRdb reports TRBD2, a call that lacks DNA to check it against. Germline loops: CDR1 SNHLY, CDR2 FYNNEI. The CDR3 runs to 11 residues. The CDR3 loop reads CASGEGTEQFF. Combining the CDR3 with reference TRBV2 and TRBJ2-1 gives the whole variable domain EPEVTQTPSHQVTQMGQEVILRCVPISNHLYFYWYRQILGQKVEFLVSFYNNEISEKSEIFDDQFSVERPDGSNFTLKIRSTKLEDSAMYFCASGEGTEQFFGPGTRLTVL.

The chain links TRBV20-1 to TRBJ2-3; checking the TCRdb D call of TRBD1 is not possible without DNA. From germline, CDR1 is DFQATT and CDR2 SNEGSKA (reference sequence). CDR3 size: 13 residues. This chain's CDR3 is CSASIQGADTQYF.

The gene calls are TRBV6-6 and TRBJ2-3; the TCRdb call, TRBD1, lacks DNA for checking. The CDR3 runs 16 residues. The V gene's germline CDR1 is MNHNY and CDR2 SVGAGI (reference sequence). The CDR3 region is CASSYSELPPVDTQYF.

The chain employs TRBV12-3 or TRBV12-4 and TRBJ2-3. The CDR3 covers 16 residues. The CDR3 region is CASSLGRHPSTDTQYF.

The V call is TRBV29-1, the J call TRBJ2-1. Germline lookup yields CDR1 SQVTM and CDR2 ANQGSEA. The CDR3 consists of 13 residues. This chain's CDR3 is CSATGSSYNEQFF.

V usage is TRBV7-2 and J usage is TRBJ2-7; the TCRdb D gene call, TRBD1, has no DNA to confirm it. The V gene's germline CDR1 is SGHTA and CDR2 FQGNSA. The CDR3 loop spans 14 amino acids. CDR3: CASSRGGSSYEQYF.

The CDR3 is CASSPFGANQETQYF. The rearrangement joins TRBV18 to TRBJ2-5; the D call from TCRdb, TRBD1, cannot be confirmed without DNA. The length of the CDR3 is 15 residues. Germline-derived CDR1 and CDR2 are KGHSH and LQKENI.

The rearrangement uses TRBV5-1 and TRBJ2-7. Germline CDR1 SGHRS, CDR2 YFSETQ. This CDR3 comprises 12 residues. The CDR3 sequence is CASSFDRHEQYF.

The genes are TRBV6-6 and TRBJ1-1. Per the germline V gene, CDR1 is MNHNY and CDR2 is SVGAGI (reference sequence). CDR3 length: 15 residues. The CDR3 is CASSYSMRWGTEAFF.

The rearrangement links TRBV10-3 to TRBJ2-5. This CDR3 has 14 residues. Germline assignment: CDR1 ENHRY and CDR2 SYGVKD. CDR3 sequence reads: CAISERQNQETQYF.

This rearrangement joins TRBV7-2 to TRBJ2-3; TCRdb's D call of TRBD2 is untestable without DNA. This CDR3 has 14 amino acids. Germline values: CDR1 SGHTA, CDR2 FQGNSA. CDR3 residues: CASSFKRNTDTQYF.

The rearrangement links TRBV2 to TRBJ2-3; the TRBD2 assignment by TCRdb is unverifiable without DNA. The CDR3 loop spans 14 amino acids. CDR1 is SNHLY and CDR2 is FYNNEI in the germline V gene. CDR3 in amino acids: CASLAGEGTDTQYF.

The J gene is TRBJ2-3, the V gene TRBV9; the TCRdb D gene call, TRBD1, has no DNA to confirm it. Looked up from germline, CDR1 is SGDLS and CDR2 is YYNGEE. The CDR3 sequence is 17 residues long. The CDR3 sequence: CASSVGRRDRVADTQYF.